This TCR beta chain was sequenced in a study of PD-1 blockade in classical Hodgkin lymphoma. Generated by immunoSEQ multiplex PCR, the TCRdb table keeps only in-frame clones and is missing some. The table records 95,000 to 100,000 clones, roughly 90% of them present only once. CDR3 size: 11 residues. V was trimmed by 2 bases and J by 9 bases, leaving 5 bases between them. CDR1 and CDR2 (germline): ENHRY, SYGVKD. Patients all relapsed after autologous stem cell transplantation, and there was variation in brentuximab vedotin exposure. The sequence came from a human donor with classical Hodgkin lymphoma. This sequence joins TRBV10-3 and TRBJ2-1; D is ambiguous. Sequences were derived from peripheral blood mononuclear cells (PBMCs), sampled before the second cycle of nivolumab. CDR3 sequence: CAISEGREQFF. CDR3 bases: TGTGCCATCAGTGAGGGGCGTGAGCAGTTCTTC.